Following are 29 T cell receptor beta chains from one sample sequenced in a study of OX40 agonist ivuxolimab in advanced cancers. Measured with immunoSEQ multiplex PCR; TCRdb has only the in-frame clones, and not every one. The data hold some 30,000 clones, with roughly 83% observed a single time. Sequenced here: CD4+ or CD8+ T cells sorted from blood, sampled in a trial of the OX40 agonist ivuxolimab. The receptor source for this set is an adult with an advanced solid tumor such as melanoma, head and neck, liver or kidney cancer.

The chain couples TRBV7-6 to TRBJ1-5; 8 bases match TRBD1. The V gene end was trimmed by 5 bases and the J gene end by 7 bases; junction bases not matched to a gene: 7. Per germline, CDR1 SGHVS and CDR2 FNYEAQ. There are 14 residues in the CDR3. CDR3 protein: CASSADREGQPQHF. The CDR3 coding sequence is TGTGCCAGCAGCGCGGACAGGGAGGGGCAGCCCCAGCATTTT.

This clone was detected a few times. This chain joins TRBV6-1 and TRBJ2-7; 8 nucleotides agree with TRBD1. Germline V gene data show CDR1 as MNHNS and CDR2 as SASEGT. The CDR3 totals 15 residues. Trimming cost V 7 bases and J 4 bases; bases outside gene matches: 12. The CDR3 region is CASNHEGTGGYEQYF. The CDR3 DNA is TGTGCCAGCAACCATGAGGGGACAGGAGGGTACGAGCAGTACTTC.

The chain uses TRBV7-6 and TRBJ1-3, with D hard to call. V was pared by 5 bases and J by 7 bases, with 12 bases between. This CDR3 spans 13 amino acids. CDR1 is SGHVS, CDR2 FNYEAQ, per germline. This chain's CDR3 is CASSPYGLNTIYF. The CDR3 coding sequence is TGTGCCAGCAGCCCATATGGGCTGAACACCATATATTTT.

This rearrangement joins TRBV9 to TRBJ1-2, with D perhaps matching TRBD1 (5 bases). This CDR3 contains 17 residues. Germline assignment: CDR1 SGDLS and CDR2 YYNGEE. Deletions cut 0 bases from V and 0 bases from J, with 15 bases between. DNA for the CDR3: TGTGCCAGCAGCGTAGGACAGAAACCGGTGGCTAACTATGGCTACACCTTC. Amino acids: CASSVGQKPVANYGYTF.

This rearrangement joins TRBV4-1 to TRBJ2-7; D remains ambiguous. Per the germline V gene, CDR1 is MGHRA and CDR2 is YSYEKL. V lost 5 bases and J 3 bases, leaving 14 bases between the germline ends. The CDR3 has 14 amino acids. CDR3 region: CASSVRVDGYEQYF. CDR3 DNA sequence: TGCGCCAGCAGCGTGCGCGTCGACGGCTACGAGCAGTACTTC.

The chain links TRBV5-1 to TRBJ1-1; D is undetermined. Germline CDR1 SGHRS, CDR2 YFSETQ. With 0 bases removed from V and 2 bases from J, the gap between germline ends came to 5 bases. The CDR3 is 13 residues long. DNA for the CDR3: TGCGCCAGCAGCTTGGTCTCCAACACTGAAGCTTTCTTT. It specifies CASSLVSNTEAFF.

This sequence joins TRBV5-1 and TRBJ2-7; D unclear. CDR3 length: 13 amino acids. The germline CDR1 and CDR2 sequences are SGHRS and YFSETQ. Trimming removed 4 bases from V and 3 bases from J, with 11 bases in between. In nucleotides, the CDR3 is TGCGCCAGCAGCCTATTTATCGGCTACGAGCAGTACTTC. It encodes CASSLFIGYEQYF. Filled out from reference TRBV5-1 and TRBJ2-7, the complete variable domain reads KAGVTQTPRYLIKTRGQQVTLSCSPISGHRSVSWYQQTPGQGLQFLFEYFSETQRNKGNFPGRFSGRQFSNSRSEMNVSTLELGDSALYLCASSLFIGYEQYFGPGTRLTVT.

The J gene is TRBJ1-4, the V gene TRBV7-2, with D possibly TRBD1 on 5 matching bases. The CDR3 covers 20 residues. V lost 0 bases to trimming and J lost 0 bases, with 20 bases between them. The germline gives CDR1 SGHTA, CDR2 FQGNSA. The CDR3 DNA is TGTGCCAGCAGCTTAGCGCCGGACATACGCTTAGGGGCAACTAATGAAAAACTGTTTTTT. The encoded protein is CASSLAPDIRLGATNEKLFF.

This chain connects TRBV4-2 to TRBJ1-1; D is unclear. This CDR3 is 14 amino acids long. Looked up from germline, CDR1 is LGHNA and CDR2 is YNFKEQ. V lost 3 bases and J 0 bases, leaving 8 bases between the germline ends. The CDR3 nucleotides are TGTGCCAGCAGCCACTGGCTCCTGAACACTGAAGCTTTCTTT. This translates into CASSHWLLNTEAFF.

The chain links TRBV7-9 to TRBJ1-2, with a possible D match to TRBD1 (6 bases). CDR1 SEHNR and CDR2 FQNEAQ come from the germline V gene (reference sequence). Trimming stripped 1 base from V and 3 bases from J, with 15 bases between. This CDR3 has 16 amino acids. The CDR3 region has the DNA TGTGCCAGCAGCTTAGGGGCGGGGGCGCGAGACTATGGCTACACCTTC. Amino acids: CASSLGAGARDYGYTF.

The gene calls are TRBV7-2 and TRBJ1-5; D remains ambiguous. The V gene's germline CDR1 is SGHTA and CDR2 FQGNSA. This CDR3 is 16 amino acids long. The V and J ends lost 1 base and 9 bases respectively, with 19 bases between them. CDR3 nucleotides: TGTGCCAGCAGCTTAGATGGAAACTACCCCGAGGGGCCCCAGCATTTT. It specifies CASSLDGNYPEGPQHF.

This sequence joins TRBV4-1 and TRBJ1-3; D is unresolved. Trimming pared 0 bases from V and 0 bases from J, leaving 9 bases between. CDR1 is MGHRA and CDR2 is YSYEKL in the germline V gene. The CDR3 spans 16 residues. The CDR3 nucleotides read TGCGCCAGCAGCCAAGATAGTGGCCGCTCTGGAAACACCATATATTTT. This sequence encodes CASSQDSGRSGNTIYF.

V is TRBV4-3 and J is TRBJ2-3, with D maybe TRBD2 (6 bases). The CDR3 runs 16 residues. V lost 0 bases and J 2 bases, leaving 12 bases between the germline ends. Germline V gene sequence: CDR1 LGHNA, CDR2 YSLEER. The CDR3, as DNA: TGCGCCAGCAGCCAAGACCGAGGGAGGTACACAGATACGCAGTATTTT. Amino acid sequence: CASSQDRGRYTDTQYF.

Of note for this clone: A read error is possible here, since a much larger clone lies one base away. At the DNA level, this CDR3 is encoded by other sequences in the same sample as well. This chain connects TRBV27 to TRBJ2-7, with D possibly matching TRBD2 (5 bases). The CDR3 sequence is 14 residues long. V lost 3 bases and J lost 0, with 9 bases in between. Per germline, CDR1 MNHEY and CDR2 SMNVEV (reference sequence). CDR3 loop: CASSLVRDSYEQYF. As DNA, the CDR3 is TGTGCCAGCAGTTTGGTCCGGGACTCCTACGAGCAGTACTTC.

The CDR3 loop reads CSDRQRSYNEQFF. In DNA form, the CDR3 reads TGCAGCGACCGACAACGCTCCTACAATGAGCAGTTCTTC. The J gene is TRBJ2-1, the V gene TRBV29-1; D is undetermined. This CDR3 comprises 13 residues. CDR1 SQVTM and CDR2 ANQGSEA come from the germline V gene. Trimming cost V 7 bases and J 0 bases, with 10 bases left between them.

The CDR3 reads CASSYGPHYEQYF. The CDR3 region has the DNA TGTGCCAGCAGTTATGGGCCGCACTACGAGCAGTACTTC. This chain uses TRBV27 with TRBJ2-7; no clear D. Germline V CDR1 and CDR2: MNHEY, SMNVEV (reference sequence). CDR3 length: 13 residues. Trimming pared 4 bases from V and 3 bases from J, leaving 10 bases between.

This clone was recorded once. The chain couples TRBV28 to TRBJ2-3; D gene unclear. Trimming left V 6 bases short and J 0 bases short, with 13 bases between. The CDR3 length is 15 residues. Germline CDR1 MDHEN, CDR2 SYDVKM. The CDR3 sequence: CASRPMQTSTDTQYF. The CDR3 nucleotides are TGTGCCAGCAGGCCTATGCAAACTAGCACAGATACGCAGTATTTT.

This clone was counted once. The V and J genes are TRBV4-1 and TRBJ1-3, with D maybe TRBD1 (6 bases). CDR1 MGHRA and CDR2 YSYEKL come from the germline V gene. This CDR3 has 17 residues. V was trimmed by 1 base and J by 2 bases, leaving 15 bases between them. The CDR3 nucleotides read TGCGCCAGCAGCCAAGTCTTAGGGGGGGGCCCTGGAAACACCATATATTTT. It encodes CASSQVLGGGPGNTIYF.

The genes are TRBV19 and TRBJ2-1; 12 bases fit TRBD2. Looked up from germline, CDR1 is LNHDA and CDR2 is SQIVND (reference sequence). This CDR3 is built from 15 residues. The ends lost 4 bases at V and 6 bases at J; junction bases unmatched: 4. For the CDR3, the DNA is TGTGCCAGTAGTACCCTAGCGGGGGGGCTCAATGAGCAGTTCTTC. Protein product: CASSTLAGGLNEQFF.

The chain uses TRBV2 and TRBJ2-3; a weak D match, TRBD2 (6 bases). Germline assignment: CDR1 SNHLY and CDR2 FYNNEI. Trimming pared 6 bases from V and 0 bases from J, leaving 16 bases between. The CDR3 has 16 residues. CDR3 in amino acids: CASSDLGLTSTDTQYF. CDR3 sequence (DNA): TGTGCCAGCAGCGATCTCGGACTAACTAGCACAGATACGCAGTATTTT.

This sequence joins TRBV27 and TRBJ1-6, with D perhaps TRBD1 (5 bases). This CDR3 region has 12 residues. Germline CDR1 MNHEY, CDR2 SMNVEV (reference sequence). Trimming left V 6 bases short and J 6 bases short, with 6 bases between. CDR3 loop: CASRQGNSPLHF. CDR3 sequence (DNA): TGTGCCAGCAGGCAGGGTAATTCACCCCTCCACTTT.

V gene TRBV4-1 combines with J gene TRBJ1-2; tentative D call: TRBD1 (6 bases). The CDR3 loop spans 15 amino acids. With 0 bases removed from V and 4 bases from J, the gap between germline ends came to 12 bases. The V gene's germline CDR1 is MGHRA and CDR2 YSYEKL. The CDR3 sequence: CASSQERGGLYGYTF. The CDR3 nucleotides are TGCGCCAGCAGCCAAGAAAGGGGGGGACTCTATGGCTACACCTTC.

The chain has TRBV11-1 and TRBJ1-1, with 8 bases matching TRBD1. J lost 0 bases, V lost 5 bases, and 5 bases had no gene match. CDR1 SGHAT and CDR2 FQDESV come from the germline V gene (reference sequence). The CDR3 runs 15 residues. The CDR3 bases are TGTGCCAGCAGCGTCTACAGGGGGATGAACACTGAAGCTTTCTTT. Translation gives CASSVYRGMNTEAFF.

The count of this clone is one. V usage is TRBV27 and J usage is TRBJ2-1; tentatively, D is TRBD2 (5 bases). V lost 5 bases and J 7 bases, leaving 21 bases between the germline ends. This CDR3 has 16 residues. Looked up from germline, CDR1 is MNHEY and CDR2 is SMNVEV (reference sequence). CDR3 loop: CASSPTSRPTRNEQFF. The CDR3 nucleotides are TGTGCCAGCAGTCCCACCTCGCGTCCTACTAGGAATGAGCAGTTCTTC.

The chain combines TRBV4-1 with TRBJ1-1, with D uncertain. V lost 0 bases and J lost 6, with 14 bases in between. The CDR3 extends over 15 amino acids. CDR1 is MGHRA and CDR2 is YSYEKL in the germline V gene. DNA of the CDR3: TGCGCCAGCAGCCAAGATAGCCGATCCTCCCCTGAAGCTTTCTTT. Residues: CASSQDSRSSPEAFF.

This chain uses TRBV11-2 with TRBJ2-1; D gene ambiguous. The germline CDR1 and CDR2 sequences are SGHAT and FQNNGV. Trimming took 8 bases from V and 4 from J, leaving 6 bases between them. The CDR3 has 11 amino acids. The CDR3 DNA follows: TGTGCCAGCCGAACTTACAATGAGCAGTTCTTC. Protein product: CASRTYNEQFF.

This chain's CDR3 is CASSLEAAGYGNTIYF. The CDR3 nucleotides are TGTGCCAGCAGCTTAGAAGCCGCCGGCTACGGAAACACCATATATTTT. The chain recombines TRBV7-9 with TRBJ1-3; D gene ambiguous. Looked up from germline, CDR1 is SEHNR and CDR2 is FQNEAQ (reference sequence). Trimming stripped 1 base from V and 4 bases from J, with 14 bases between. This CDR3 region has 16 residues.

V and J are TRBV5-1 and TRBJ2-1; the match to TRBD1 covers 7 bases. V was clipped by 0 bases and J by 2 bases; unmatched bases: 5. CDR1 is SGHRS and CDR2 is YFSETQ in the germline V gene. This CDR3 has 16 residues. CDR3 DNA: TGCGCCAGCAGCTTGGGACAGGGAAGAGCCTACAATGAGCAGTTCTTC. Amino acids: CASSLGQGRAYNEQFF.

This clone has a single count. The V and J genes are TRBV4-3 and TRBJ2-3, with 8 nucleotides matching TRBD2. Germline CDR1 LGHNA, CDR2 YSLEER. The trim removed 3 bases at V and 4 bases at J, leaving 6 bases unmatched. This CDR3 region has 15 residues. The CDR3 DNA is TGCGCCAGCAGCCAGCTCGGACTAGCTGCAGATACGCAGTATTTT. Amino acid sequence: CASSQLGLAADTQYF.